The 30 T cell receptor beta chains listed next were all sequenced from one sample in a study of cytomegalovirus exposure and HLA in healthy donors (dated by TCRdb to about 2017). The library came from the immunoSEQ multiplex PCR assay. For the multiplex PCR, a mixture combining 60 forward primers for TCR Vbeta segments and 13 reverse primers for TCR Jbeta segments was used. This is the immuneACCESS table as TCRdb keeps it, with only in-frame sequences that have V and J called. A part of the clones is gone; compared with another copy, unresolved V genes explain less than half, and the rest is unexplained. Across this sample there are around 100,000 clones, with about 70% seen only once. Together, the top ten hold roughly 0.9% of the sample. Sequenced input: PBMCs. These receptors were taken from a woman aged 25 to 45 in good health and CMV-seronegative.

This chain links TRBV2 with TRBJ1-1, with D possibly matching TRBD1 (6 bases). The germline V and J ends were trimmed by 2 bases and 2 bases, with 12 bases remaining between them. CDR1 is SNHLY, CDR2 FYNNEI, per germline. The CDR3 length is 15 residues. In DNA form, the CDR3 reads TGTGCCAGCAGTGAACAGGGGAAGGAAAACACTGAAGCTTTCTTT. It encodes CASSEQGKENTEAFF.

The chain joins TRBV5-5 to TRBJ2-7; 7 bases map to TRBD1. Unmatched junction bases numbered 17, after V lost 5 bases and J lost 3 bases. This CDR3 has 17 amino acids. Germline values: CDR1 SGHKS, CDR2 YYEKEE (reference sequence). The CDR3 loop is CASSLHRWGQILYEQYF. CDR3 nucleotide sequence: TGTGCCAGCAGTCTTCATCGGTGGGGACAGATCCTCTACGAGCAGTACTTC. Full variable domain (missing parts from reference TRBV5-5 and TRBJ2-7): DAGVTQSPTHLIKTRGQQVTLRCSPISGHKSVSWYQQVLGQGPQFIFQYYEKEERGRGNFPDRFSARQFPNYSSELNVNALLLGDSALYLCASSLHRWGQILYEQYFGPGTRLTVT.

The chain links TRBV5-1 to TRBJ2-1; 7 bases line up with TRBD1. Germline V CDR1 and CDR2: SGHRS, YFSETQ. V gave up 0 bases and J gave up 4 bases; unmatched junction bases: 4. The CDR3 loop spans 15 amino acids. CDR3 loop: CASSLVGQSYNEQFF. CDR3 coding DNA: TGCGCCAGCAGCTTGGTGGGACAGAGTTACAATGAGCAGTTCTTC.

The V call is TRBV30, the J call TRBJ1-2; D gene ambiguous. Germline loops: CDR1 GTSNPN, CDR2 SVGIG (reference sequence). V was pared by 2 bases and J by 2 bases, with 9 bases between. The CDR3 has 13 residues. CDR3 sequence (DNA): TGTGCCTGGAGTTATAGGGAGAACTATGGCTACACCTTC. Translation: CAWSYRENYGYTF.

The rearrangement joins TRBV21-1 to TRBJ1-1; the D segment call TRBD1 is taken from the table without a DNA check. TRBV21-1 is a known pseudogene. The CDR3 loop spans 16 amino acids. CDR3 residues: CASSQGQGKCDTEAFF. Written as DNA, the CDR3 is TGTGCCAGCAGCCAAGGACAGGGGAAATGCGACACTGAAGCTTTCTTT.

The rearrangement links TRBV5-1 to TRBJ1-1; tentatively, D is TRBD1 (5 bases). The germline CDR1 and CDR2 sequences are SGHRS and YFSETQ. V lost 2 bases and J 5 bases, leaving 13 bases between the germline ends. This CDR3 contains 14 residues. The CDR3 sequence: CASSLLGGDTEAFF. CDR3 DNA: TGCGCCAGCAGCTTACTCGGGGGGGATACTGAAGCTTTCTTT.

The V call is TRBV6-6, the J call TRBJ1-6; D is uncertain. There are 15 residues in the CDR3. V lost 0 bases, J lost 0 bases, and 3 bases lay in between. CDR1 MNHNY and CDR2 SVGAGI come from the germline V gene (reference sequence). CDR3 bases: TGTGCCAGCAGTTACTCTAGCTCCTATAATTCACCCCTCCACTTT. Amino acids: CASSYSSSYNSPLHF.

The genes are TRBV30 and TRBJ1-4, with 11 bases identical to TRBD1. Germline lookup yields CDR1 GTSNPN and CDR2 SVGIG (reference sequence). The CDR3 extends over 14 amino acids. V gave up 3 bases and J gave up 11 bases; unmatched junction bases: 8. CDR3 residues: CAWRPGQGARKLFF. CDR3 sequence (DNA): TGTGCCTGGAGACCAGGACAGGGGGCAAGGAAACTGTTTTTT.

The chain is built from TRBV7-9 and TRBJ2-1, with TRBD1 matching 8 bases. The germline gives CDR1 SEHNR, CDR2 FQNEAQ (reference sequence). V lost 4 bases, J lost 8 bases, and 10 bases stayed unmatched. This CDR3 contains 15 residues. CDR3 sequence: CASSSPRTGFYEQFF. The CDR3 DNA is TGTGCCAGCAGCTCTCCCAGGACAGGGTTCTATGAGCAGTTCTTC.

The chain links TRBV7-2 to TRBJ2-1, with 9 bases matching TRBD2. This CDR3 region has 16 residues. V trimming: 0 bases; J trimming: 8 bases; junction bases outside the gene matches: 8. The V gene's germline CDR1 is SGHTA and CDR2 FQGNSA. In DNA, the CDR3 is TGTGCCAGCAGCTTAGCGCTGCGGGGGGGTGCCCATGAGCAGTTCTTC. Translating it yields CASSLALRGGAHEQFF.

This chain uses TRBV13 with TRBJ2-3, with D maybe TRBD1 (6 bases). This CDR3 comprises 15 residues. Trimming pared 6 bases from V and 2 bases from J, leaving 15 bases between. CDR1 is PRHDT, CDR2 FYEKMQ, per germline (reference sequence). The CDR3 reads CASSCQTGTTDTQYF. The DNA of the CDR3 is TGTGCCAGCAGTTGCCAAACAGGGACCACAGATACGCAGTATTTT.

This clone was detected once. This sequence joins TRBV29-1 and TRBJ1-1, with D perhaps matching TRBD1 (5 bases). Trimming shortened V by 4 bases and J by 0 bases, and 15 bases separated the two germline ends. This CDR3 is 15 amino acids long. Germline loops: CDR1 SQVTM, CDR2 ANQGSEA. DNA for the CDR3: TGCAGCGTTGCTTGGGACTTCTACATGAACACTGAAGCTTTCTTT. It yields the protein CSVAWDFYMNTEAFF.

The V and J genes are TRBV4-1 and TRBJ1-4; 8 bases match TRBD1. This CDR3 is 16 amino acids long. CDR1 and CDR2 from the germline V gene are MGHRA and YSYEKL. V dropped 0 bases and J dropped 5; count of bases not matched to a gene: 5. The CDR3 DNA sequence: TGCGCCAGCAGCCAAGATGAGAGACAGGGGAATGAAAAACTGTTTTTT. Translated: CASSQDERQGNEKLFF.

The CDR3 loop reads CASSPRGGTNTGELFF. CDR3 DNA: TGTGCCAGCAGCCCCCGCGGGGGGACGAACACCGGGGAGCTGTTTTTT. The V gene is TRBV7-3, the J gene TRBJ2-2, with 8 bases identical to TRBD2. The CDR3 covers 16 residues. The ends lost 5 bases at V and 0 bases at J; junction bases unmatched: 5. Germline V gives CDR1 SGHTA, CDR2 FQGTGA. The full variable domain, completed using reference TRBV7-3 and TRBJ2-2, is GAGVSQTPSNKVTEKGKYVELRCDPISGHTALYWYRQSLGQGPEFLIYFQGTGAADDSGLPNDRFFAVRPEGSVSTLKIQRTERGDSAVYLCASSPRGGTNTGELFFGEGSRLTVL.

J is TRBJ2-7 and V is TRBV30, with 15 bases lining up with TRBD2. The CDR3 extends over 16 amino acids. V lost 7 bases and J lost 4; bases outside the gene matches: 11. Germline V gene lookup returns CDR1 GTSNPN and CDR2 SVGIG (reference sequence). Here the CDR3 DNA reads TGTGCCTTTAAGGGACTAGCGGGAGGTTCCGGTTACGAGCAGTACTTC. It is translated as CAFKGLAGGSGYEQYF.

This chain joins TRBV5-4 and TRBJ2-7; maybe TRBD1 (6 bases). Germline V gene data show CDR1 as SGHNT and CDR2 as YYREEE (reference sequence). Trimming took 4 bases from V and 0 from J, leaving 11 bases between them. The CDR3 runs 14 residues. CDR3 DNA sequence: TGTGCCAGCAGCCAGACAGGACTCTCCTACGAGCAGTACTTC. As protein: CASSQTGLSYEQYF.

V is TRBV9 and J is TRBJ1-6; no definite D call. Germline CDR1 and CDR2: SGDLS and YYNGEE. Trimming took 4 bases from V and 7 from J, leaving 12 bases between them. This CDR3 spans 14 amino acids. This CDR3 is CASSQQWENSPLHF. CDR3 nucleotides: TGTGCCAGCAGCCAACAATGGGAGAATTCACCCCTCCACTTT.

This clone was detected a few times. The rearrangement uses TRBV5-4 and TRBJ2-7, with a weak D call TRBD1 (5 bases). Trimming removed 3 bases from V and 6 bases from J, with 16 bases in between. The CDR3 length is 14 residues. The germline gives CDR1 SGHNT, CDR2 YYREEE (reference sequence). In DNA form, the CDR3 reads TGTGCCAGCAGCTCGGCTGCTGGTGGGGCCGAGCAGTACTTC. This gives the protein CASSSAAGGAEQYF.

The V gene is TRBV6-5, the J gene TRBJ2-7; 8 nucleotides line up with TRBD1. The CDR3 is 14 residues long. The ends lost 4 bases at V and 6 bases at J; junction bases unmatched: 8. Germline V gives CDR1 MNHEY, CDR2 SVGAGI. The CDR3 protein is CASSWTGRGGEQYF. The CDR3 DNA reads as TGTGCCAGCAGTTGGACAGGGAGAGGAGGCGAGCAGTACTTC.

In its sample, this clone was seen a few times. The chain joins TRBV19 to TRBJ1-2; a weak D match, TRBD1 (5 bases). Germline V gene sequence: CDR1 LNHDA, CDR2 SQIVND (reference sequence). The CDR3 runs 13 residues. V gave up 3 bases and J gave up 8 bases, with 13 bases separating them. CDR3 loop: CASSMQGRPGYTF. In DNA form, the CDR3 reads TGTGCCAGTAGTATGCAGGGCCGTCCGGGCTACACCTTC.

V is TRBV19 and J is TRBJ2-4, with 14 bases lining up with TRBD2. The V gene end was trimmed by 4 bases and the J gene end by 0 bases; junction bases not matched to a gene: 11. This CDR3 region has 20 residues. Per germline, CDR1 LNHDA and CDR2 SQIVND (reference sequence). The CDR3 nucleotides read TGTGCCAGTAGTAACAGCGGACTAGCGGGAGGTCGATTAGCCAAAAACATTCAGTACTTC. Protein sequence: CASSNSGLAGGRLAKNIQYF.

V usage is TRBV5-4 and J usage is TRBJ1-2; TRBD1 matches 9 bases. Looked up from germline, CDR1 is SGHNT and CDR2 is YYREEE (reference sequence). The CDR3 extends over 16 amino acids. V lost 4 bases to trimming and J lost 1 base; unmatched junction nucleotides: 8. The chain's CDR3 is CASSKQTGGDNYGYTF. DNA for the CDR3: TGTGCCAGCAGCAAGCAGACAGGGGGGGATAACTATGGCTACACCTTC.

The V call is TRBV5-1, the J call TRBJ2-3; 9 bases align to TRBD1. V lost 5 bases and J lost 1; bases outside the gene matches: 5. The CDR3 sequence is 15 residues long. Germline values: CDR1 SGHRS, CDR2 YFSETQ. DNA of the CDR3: TGCGCCAGCAGACCCCGGGACAGGGGCACAGATACGCAGTATTTT. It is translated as CASRPRDRGTDTQYF.

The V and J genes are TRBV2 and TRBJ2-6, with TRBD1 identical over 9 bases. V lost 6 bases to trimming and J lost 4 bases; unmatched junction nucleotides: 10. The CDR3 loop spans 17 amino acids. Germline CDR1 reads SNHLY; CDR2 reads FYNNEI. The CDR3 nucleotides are TGTGCCAGCAGCCCCGGACAGGGGATGGCCGGGGCCAACGTCCTGACTTTC. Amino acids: CASSPGQGMAGANVLTF. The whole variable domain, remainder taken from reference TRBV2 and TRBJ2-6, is EPEVTQTPSHQVTQMGQEVILRCVPISNHLYFYWYRQILGQKVEFLVSFYNNEISEKSEIFDDQFSVERPDGSNFTLKIRSTKLEDSAMYFCASSPGQGMAGANVLTFGAGSRLTVL.

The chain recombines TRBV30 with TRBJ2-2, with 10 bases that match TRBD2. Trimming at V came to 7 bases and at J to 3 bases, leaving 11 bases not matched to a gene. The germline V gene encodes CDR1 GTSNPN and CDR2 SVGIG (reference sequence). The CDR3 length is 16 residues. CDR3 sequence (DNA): TGTGCCTCTACCTCAGGACTAGCGGCCGACACCGGGGAGCTGTTTTTT. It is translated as CASTSGLAADTGELFF. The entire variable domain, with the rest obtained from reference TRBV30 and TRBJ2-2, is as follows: SQTIHQWPATLVQPVGSPLSLECTVEGTSNPNLYWYRQAAGRGLQLLFYSVGIGQISSEVPQNLSASRPQDRQFILSSKKLLLSDSGFYLCASTSGLAADTGELFFGEGSRLTVL.

The CDR3 sequence is CASSFDRGGGYTF. The CDR3 nucleotides are TGTGCCAGCAGCTTCGACAGGGGGGGAGGCTACACCTTC. V is TRBV5-4 and J is TRBJ1-2; 9 bases map to TRBD1. This CDR3 has 13 residues. Germline V gene lookup returns CDR1 SGHNT and CDR2 YYREEE (reference sequence). V lost 2 bases to trimming and J lost 8 bases; unmatched junction nucleotides: 4.

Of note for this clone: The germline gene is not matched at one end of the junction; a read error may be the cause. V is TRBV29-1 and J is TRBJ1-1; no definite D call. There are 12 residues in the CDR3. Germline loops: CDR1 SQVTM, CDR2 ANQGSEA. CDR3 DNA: TGCAGCGTGGAAGAGGAGTCCGGTGAAGCTTTCTTT. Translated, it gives CSVEEESGEAFF.

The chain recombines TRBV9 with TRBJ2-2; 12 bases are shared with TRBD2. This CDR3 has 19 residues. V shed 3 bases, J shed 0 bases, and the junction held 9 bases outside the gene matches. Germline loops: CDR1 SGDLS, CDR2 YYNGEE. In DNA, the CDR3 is TGTGCCAGCAGCGCTCTAGCGGGGGGGCTAGATACGAACACCGGGGAGCTGTTTTTT. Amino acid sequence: CASSALAGGLDTNTGELFF.

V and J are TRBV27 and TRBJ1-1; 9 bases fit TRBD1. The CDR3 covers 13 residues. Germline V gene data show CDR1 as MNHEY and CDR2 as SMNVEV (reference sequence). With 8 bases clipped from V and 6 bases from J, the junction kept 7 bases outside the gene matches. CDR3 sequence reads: CASGGQGESEAFF. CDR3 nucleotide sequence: TGTGCCAGCGGGGGACAGGGCGAATCTGAAGCTTTCTTT.

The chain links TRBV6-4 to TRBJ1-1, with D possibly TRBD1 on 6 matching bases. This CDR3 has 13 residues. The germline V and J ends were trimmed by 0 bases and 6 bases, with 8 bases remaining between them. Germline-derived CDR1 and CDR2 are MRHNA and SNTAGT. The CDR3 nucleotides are TGTGCCAGCAGTGACTCAAGGGGGTCTGAAGCTTTCTTT. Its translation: CASSDSRGSEAFF.